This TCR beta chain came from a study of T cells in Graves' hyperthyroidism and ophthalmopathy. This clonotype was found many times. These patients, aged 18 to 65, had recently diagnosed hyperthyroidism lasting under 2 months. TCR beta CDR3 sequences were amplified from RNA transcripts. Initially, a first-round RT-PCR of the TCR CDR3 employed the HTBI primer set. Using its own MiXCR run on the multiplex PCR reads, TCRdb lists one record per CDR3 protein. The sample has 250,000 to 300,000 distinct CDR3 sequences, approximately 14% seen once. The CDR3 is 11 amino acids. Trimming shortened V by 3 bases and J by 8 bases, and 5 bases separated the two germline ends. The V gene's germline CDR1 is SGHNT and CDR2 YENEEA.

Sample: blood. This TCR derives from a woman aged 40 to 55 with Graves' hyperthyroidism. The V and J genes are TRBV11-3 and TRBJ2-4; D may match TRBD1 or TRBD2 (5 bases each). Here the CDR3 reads CASSLGDIQYF. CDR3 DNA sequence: TGTGCCAGCAGCTTGGGGGACATTCAGTACTTC. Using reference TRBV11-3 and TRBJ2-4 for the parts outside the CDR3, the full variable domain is EAGVVQSPRYKIIEKKQPVAFWCNPISGHNTLYWYLQNLGQGPELLIRYENEEAVDDSQLPKDRFSAERLKGVDSTLKIQPAELGDSAVYLCASSLGDIQYFGAGTRLSVL.